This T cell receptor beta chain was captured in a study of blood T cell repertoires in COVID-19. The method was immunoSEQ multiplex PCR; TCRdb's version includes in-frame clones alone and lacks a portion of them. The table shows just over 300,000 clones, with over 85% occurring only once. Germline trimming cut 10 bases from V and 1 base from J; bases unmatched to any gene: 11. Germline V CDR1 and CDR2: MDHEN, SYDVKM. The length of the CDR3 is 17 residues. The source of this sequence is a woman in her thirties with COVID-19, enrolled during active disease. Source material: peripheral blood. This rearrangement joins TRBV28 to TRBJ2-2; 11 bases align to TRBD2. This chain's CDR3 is CATDALAGGRNTGELFF. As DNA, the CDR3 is TGTGCCACCGACGCCCTAGCGGGGGGTCGGAACACCGGGGAGCTGTTTTTT.